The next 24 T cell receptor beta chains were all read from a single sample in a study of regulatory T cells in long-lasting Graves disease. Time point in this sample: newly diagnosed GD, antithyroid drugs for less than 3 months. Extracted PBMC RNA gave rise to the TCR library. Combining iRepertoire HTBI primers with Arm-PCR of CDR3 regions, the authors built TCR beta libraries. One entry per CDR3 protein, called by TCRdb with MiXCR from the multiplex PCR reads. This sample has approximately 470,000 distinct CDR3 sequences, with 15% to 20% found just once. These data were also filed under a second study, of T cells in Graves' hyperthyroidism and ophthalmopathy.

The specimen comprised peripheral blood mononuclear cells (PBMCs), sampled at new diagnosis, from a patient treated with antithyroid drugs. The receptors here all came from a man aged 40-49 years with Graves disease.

This chain's CDR3 is CSVQGHTDTQYF. DNA for the CDR3: TGCAGCGTTCAAGGGCACACAGATACGCAGTATTTT. This chain connects TRBV29-1 to TRBJ2-3; D not certain. Germline lookup yields CDR1 SQVTM and CDR2 ANQGSEA. This CDR3 has 12 amino acids. Trimming shortened V by 5 bases and J by 2 bases, and 8 bases separated the two germline ends.

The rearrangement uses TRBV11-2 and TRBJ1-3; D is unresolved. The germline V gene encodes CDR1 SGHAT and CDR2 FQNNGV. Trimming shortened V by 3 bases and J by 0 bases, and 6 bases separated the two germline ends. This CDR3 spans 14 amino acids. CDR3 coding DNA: TGTGCCAGCAGCTTTCAGGTCTCTGGAAACACCATATATTTT. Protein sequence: CASSFQVSGNTIYF.

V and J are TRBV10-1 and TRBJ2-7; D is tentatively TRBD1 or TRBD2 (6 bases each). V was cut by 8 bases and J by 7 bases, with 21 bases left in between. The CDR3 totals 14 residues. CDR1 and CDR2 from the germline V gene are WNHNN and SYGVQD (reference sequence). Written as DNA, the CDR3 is TGCGCCAGCTATACAAGGGGGGCAACGTGTGAGCAGTACTTC. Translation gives CASYTRGATCEQYF.

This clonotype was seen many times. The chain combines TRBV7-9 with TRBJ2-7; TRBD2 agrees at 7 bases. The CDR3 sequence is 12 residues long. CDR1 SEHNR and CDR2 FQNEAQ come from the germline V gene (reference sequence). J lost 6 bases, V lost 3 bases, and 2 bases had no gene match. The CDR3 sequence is CASSLGGAEQYF. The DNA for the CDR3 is TGTGCCAGCAGCTTGGGAGGGGCCGAGCAGTACTTC.

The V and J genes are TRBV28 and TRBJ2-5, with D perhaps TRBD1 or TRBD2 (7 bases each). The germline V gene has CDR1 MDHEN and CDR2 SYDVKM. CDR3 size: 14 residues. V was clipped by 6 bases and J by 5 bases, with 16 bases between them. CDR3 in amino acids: CASRPGGVGETQYF. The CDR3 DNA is TGTGCCAGCAGACCAGGGGGGGTGGGGGAGACCCAGTACTTC.

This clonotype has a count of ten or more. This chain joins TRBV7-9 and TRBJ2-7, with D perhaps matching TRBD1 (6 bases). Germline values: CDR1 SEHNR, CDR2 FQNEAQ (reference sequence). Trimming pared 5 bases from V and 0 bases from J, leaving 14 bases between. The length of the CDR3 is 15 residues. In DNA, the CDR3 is TGTGCCAGCAGCCCAGGACAGCAGATCTCCTACGAGCAGTACTTC. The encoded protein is CASSPGQQISYEQYF. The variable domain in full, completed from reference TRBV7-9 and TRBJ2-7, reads DTGVSQNPRHKITKRGQNVTFRCDPISEHNRLYWYRQTLGQGPEFLTYFQNEAQLEKSRLLSDRFSAERPKGSFSTLEIQRTEQGDSAMYLCASSPGQQISYEQYFGPGTRLTVT.

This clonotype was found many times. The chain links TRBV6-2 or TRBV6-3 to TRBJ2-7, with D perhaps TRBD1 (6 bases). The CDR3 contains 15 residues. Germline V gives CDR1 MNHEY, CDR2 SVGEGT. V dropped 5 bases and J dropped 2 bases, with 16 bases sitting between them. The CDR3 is CASSTGTGSPYEQYF. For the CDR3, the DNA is TGTGCCAGCAGTACGGGAACAGGGTCTCCCTACGAGCAGTACTTC.

The CDR3 DNA reads as TGTGCCAGCAGTTTTGGGACAGGGGCCCTACGCTATGGCTACACCTTC. Amino acid sequence: CASSFGTGALRYGYTF. The chain links TRBV12-3 or TRBV12-4 to TRBJ1-2; 10 bases line up with TRBD1. The CDR3 extends over 16 amino acids. The junction had 8 bases not matched to a gene; V was cut back by 3 bases and J by 4 bases.

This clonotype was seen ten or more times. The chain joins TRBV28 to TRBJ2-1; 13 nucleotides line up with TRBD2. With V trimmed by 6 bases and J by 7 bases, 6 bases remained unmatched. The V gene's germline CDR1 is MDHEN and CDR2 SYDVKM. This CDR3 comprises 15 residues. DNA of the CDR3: TGTGCCAGCAGCGGACTAGCGGGAGCTCGGAATGAGCAGTTCTTC. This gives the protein CASSGLAGARNEQFF.

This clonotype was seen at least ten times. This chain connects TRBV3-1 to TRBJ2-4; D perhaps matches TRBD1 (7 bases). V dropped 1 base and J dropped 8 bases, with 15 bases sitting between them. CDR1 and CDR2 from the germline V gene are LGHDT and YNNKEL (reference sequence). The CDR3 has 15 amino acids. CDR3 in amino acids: CASSQGWRGLDIQYF. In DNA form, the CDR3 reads TGTGCCAGCAGCCAAGGTTGGAGGGGGCTGGACATTCAGTACTTC. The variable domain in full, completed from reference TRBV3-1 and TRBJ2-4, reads DTAVSQTPKYLVTQMGNDKSIKCEQNLGHDTMYWYKQDSKKFLKIMFSYNNKELIINETVPNRFSPKSPDKAHLNLHINSLELGDSAVYFCASSQGWRGLDIQYFGAGTRLSVL.

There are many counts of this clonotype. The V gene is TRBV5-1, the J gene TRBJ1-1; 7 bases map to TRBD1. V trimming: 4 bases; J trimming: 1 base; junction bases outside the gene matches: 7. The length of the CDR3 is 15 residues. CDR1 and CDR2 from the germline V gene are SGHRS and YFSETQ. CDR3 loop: CASSGTERRNTEAFF. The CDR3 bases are TGCGCCAGCAGCGGGACAGAAAGGCGGAACACTGAAGCTTTCTTT.

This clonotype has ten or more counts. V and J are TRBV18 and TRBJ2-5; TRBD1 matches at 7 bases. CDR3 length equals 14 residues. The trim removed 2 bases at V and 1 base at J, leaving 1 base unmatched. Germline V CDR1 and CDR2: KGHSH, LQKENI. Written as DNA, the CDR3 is TGTGCCAGCTCACCAGGACAGGTCCAAGAGACCCAGTACTTC. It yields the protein CASSPGQVQETQYF. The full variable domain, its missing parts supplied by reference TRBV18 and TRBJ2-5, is NAGVMQNPRHLVRRRGQEARLRCSPMKGHSHVYWYRQLPEEGLKFMVYLQKENIIDESGMPKERFSAEFPKEGPSILRIQQVVRGDSAAYFCASSPGQVQETQYFGPGTRLLVL.

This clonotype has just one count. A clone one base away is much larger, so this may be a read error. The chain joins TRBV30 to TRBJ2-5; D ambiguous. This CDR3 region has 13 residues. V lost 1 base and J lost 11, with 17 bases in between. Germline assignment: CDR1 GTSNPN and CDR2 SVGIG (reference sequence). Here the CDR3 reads CAWSADSPAEQYF. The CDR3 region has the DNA TGTGCCTGGAGTGCCGACTCCCCCGCTGAGCAGTACTTC.

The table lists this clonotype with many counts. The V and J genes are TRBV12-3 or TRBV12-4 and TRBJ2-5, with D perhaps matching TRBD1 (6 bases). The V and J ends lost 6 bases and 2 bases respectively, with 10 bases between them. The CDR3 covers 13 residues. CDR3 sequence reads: CASRDRNQETQYF. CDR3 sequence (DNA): TGTGCCAGCAGAGACAGGAATCAAGAGACCCAGTACTTC.

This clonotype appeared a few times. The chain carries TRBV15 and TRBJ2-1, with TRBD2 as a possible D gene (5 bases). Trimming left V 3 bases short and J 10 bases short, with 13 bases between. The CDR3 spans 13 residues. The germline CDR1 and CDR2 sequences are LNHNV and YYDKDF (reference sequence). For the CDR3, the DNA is TGTGCCACCAGCAGGACACTAGATCACGAGCAGTTCTTC. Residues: CATSRTLDHEQFF.

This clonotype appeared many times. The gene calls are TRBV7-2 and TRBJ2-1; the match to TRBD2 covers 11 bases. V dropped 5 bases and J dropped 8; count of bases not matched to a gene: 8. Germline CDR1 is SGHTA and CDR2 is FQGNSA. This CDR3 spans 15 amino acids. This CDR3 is CASSGTSGSFYEQFF. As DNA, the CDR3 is TGTGCCAGCAGCGGAACTAGCGGGAGTTTCTATGAGCAGTTCTTC.

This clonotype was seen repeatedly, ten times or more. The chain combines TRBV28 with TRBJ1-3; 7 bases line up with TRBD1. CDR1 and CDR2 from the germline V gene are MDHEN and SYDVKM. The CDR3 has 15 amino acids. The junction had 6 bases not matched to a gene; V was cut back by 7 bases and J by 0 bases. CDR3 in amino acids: CASTPDRVSGNTIYF. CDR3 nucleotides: TGTGCCAGCACCCCCGACAGGGTCTCTGGAAACACCATATATTTT.

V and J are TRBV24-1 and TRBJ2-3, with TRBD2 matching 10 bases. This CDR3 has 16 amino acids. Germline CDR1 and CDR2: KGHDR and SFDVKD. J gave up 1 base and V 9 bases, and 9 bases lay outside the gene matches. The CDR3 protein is CATSPTGTSGTDTQYF. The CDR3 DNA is TGTGCCACCTCCCCCACCGGGACTAGCGGCACAGATACGCAGTATTTT.

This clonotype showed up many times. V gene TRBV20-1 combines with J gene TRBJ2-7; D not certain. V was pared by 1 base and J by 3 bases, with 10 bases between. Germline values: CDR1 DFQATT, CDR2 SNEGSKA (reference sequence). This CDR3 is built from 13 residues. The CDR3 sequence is CSARAQADYEQYF. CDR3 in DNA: TGCAGTGCTAGAGCGCAGGCGGACTACGAGCAGTACTTC.

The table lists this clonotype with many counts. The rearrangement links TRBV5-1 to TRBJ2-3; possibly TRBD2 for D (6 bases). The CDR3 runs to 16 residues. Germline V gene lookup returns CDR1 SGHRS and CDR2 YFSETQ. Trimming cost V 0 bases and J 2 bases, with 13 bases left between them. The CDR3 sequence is CASSLGGTANTDTQYF. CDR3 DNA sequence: TGCGCCAGCAGCTTGGGCGGGACCGCAAACACAGATACGCAGTATTTT.

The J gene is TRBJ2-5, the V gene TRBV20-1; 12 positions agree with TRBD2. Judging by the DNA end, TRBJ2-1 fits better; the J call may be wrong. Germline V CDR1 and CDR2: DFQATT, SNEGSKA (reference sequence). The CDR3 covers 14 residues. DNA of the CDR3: TGCAGTGCTAGGCGGACTAGCGGGATTAATGAGCAGTTCTTC. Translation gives CSARRTSGINEQFF.

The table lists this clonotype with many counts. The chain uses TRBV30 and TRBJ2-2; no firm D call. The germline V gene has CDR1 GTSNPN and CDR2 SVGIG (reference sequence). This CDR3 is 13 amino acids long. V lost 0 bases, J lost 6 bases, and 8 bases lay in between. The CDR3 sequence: CAWSVHGAGELFF. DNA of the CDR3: TGTGCCTGGAGTGTACATGGCGCCGGGGAGCTGTTTTTT.

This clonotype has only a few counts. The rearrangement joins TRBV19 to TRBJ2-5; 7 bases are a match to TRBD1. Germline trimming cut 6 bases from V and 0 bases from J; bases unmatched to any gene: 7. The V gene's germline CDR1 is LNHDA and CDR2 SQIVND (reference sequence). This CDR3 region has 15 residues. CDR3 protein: CASSTYRGYQETQYF. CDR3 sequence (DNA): TGTGCCAGTAGCACCTACAGGGGCTACCAAGAGACCCAGTACTTC.

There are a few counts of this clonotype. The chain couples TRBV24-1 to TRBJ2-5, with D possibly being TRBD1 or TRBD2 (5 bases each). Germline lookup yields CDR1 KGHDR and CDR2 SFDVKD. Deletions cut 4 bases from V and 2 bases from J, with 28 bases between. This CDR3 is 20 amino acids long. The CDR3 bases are TGTGCCACCAGTGACCGGGGCACCGCCAGAAGAGGAGAGGCTCAAGAGACCCAGTACTTC. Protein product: CATSDRGTARRGEAQETQYF.